This T cell receptor beta chain was obtained from a study of T cells in localized non-small cell lung cancer. Study observations and caveats: Heterogeneity within the tumor remains possible, as just one region underwent sequencing. T cell clonality was highest in uninvolved adjacent lung, above tumor. Overall survival was longer when the density of T cells in the blood was higher. In adjacent lung, a median around 52 of the top 100 tumor clones were found.

Using immunoSEQ multiplex PCR, the repertoire was profiled, and TCRdb retains in-frame clones only, with some absent. In the table there are 72,000 or so clones, approximately 87% of which are singletons. V was cut by 0 bases and J by 2 bases, with 8 bases left in between. CDR1 is SGHNT and CDR2 is YYREEE in the germline V gene (reference sequence). There are 14 residues in the CDR3. With regard to this clone: Its cognate antigen is unknown. This sample includes further DNA sequences coding for the same CDR3.

The V gene is TRBV5-4, the J gene TRBJ1-2; D gene uncertain. The sequence derives from a male donor older than 55 with stage III squamous cell lung carcinoma. Sequences were derived from peripheral blood, sampled before any cancer treatment. CDR3 amino acids: CASSLGPANYGYTF. CDR3 DNA sequence: TGTGCCAGCAGCTTGGGGCCGGCAAACTATGGCTACACCTTC.